The 22 T cell receptor beta chains below all came from one sample that was sequenced in a study of T cell responses to AZD1222 COVID-19 vaccine. Profiling relied on immunoSEQ multiplex PCR, and the TCRdb table lists in-frame clones only, not all of them. The data contain roughly 93,000 clones, 65% to 90% of them singletons. The sample here was peripheral blood, taken on day 0 of AZD1222 vaccination. The receptor source for this set is an adult in good health.

The rearrangement links TRBV3-1 (or the pseudogene TRBV3-2) to TRBJ2-5; 9 bases match TRBD1. Germline assignment: CDR1 LGHDT and CDR2 YNNKEL (reference sequence). The trim removed 6 bases at V and 5 bases at J, leaving 4 bases unmatched. This CDR3 spans 13 amino acids. The CDR3 region is CASRRQGEETQYF. The CDR3 DNA reads TGTGCCAGCAGGCGACAGGGGGAGGAGACCCAGTACTTC.

V gene TRBV27 combines with J gene TRBJ1-1; no reliable D call. The germline V gene has CDR1 MNHEY and CDR2 SMNVEV (reference sequence). The CDR3 extends over 16 amino acids. Trimming pared 2 bases from V and 5 bases from J, leaving 18 bases between. In DNA, the CDR3 is TGTGCCAGCAGTTTAACCCTCTCGCTGCCGGGGACTGAAGCTTTCTTT. It codes for CASSLTLSLPGTEAFF.

The chain carries TRBV7-2 and TRBJ1-2; a weak D match, TRBD1 (5 bases). CDR1 is SGHTA, CDR2 FQGNSA, per germline. Deletions cut 2 bases from V and 1 base from J, with 11 bases between. This CDR3 is 15 amino acids long. This CDR3 reads CASSLRIGGNYGYTF. The CDR3 DNA follows: TGTGCCAGCAGCTTAAGGATCGGGGGTAACTATGGCTACACCTTC.

This clone appeared once. The chain carries TRBV5-1 and TRBJ1-1; D is unresolved. The CDR3 has 13 residues. Trimming removed 0 bases at V and 3 bases at J, with 6 bases between. CDR1 is SGHRS, CDR2 YFSETQ, per germline. CDR3 DNA: TGCGCCAGCAGCTTGGAATCTGACACTGAAGCTTTCTTT. This codes for CASSLESDTEAFF.

The genes are TRBV7-2 and TRBJ1-2, with TRBD1 as a possible D gene (5 bases). V was trimmed by 1 base and J by 9 bases, leaving 18 bases between them. The CDR3 has 15 residues. Per the germline V gene, CDR1 is SGHTA and CDR2 is FQGNSA. Here the CDR3 reads CASSLDLGAGSSYTF. CDR3 nucleotide sequence: TGTGCCAGCAGCTTAGACTTAGGGGCGGGATCGAGCTACACCTTC.

The rearrangement links TRBV5-6 to TRBJ1-3; D might be TRBD1 (6 bases). The V gene lost 3 bases and the J gene lost 5 bases, with 12 bases spanning the gap. The length of the CDR3 is 14 residues. Germline CDR1 is SGHDT and CDR2 is YYEEEE. As DNA, the CDR3 is TGTGCCAGCAGCTACCAGGGGACCCGAAACACCATATATTTT. Translated, it gives CASSYQGTRNTIYF.

Comment on this clone: The junction differs from germline at one of its ends, possibly a read error. The gene calls are TRBV3-1 (or the pseudogene TRBV3-2) and TRBJ2-5; D tentatively reads TRBD1 or TRBD2 (5 bases each). Germline loops: CDR1 LGHDT, CDR2 YNNKEL (reference sequence). This CDR3 has 14 amino acids. The CDR3 DNA is TGTGCCAGCAGTCAAGGGACGGGTAAAGAGACCCAGTACTTC. Its translation: CASSQGTGKETQYF.

The V and J genes are TRBV6-6 and TRBJ1-5; D not certain. The CDR3 is 17 residues long. Germline values: CDR1 MNHNY, CDR2 SVGAGI (reference sequence). V lost 5 bases, J lost 0 bases, and 17 bases lay in between. As DNA, the CDR3 is TGTGCCAGCAGTCCGTTACCGACTGCTAATAGCAATCAGCCCCAGCATTTT. The encoded protein is CASSPLPTANSNQPQHF.

The genes are TRBV27 and TRBJ2-1, with 9 bases aligning to TRBD2. Trimming removed 6 bases from V and 6 bases from J; junction bases left unmatched: 15. CDR3 size: 17 residues. Germline V gene lookup returns CDR1 MNHEY and CDR2 SMNVEV (reference sequence). The CDR3 sequence: CASSTGILAGVLNEQFF. DNA of the CDR3: TGTGCCAGCAGCACGGGGATCTTAGCGGGAGTACTCAATGAGCAGTTCTTC.

The genes are TRBV4-1 and TRBJ1-1; D unresolved. V shed 0 bases and J shed 0 bases, with 11 bases lying between them. The CDR3 loop spans 16 amino acids. CDR1 is MGHRA, CDR2 YSYEKL, per germline. The CDR3 region is CASSQDGVGMNTEAFF. The CDR3 nucleotides are TGCGCCAGCAGCCAAGACGGGGTGGGCATGAACACTGAAGCTTTCTTT.

This chain joins TRBV5-5 and TRBJ1-1; D unresolved. The CDR3 totals 15 residues. V was trimmed by 3 bases and J by 0 bases, leaving 12 bases between them. Germline V lookup: CDR1 SGHKS, CDR2 YYEKEE (reference sequence). The CDR3 DNA sequence: TGTGCCAGCAGCTCTATTCCAGGTATGAACACTGAAGCTTTCTTT. Its protein product is CASSSIPGMNTEAFF.

The chain carries TRBV30 and TRBJ1-1; D may be TRBD1 (5 bases). The CDR3 loop spans 11 amino acids. Trimming cost V 8 bases and J 2 bases, with 9 bases left between them. The germline gives CDR1 GTSNPN, CDR2 SVGIG (reference sequence). The CDR3 protein is CAGGGNTEAFF. The CDR3 DNA sequence: TGTGCCGGGGGAGGAAACACTGAAGCTTTCTTT.

This clone was seen a handful of times. The chain employs TRBV5-6 and TRBJ1-6; perhaps TRBD1 as D (5 bases). This CDR3 is 13 amino acids long. V dropped 3 bases and J dropped 9 bases, with 10 bases sitting between them. Germline assignment: CDR1 SGHDT and CDR2 YYEEEE. CDR3 sequence reads: CASSSRDPSPLHF. The CDR3 DNA sequence: TGTGCCAGCAGCTCCCGGGACCCTTCACCCCTCCACTTT.

J is TRBJ2-1 and V is TRBV18; TRBD2 agrees at 9 bases. V shed 0 bases and J 13 bases; nucleotides not matched to a gene: 7. Germline lookup yields CDR1 KGHSH and CDR2 LQKENI. This CDR3 contains 14 residues. As DNA, the CDR3 is TGTGCCAGCTCACCACCTGGGAGCGGGGGGCATCAGTTCTTC. This sequence encodes CASSPPGSGGHQFF. Based on the CDR3 plus reference TRBV18 and TRBJ2-1, the full variable domain is NAGVMQNPRHLVRRRGQEARLRCSPMKGHSHVYWYRQLPEEGLKFMVYLQKENIIDESGMPKERFSAEFPKEGPSILRIQQVVRGDSAAYFCASSPPGSGGHQFFGPGTRLTVL.

This clone was seen only once. The genes are TRBV5-1 and TRBJ2-7; D is ambiguous. Looked up from germline, CDR1 is SGHRS and CDR2 is YFSETQ. CDR3 length equals 14 residues. Between the trimmed V and J ends, which lost 0 bases and 6 bases, there was a span of 13 bases. CDR3 sequence: CASSLAIGTSEQYF. In DNA form, the CDR3 reads TGCGCCAGCAGCTTGGCCATCGGTACAAGCGAGCAGTACTTC. The full variable domain, in which reference TRBV5-1 and TRBJ2-7 provide the parts outside the CDR3, is KAGVTQTPRYLIKTRGQQVTLSCSPISGHRSVSWYQQTPGQGLQFLFEYFSETQRNKGNFPGRFSGRQFSNSRSEMNVSTLELGDSALYLCASSLAIGTSEQYFGPGTRLTVT.

The V gene is TRBV7-9, the J gene TRBJ2-2; D may be TRBD1 (5 bases). The CDR3 runs to 15 residues. The germline gives CDR1 SEHNR, CDR2 FQNEAQ (reference sequence). The V end lost 5 bases, the J end lost 4 bases, and 14 bases lay between the germline ends. CDR3 coding DNA: TGTGCCAGCAGCATTAGACAGTTCCCCACCGGGGAGCTGTTTTTT. Amino acids: CASSIRQFPTGELFF.

The chain joins TRBV7-6 to TRBJ1-2; a possible D gene is TRBD1 (5 bases). CDR1 and CDR2 (germline): SGHVS, FNYEAQ. The CDR3 sequence is 15 residues long. V gave up 4 bases and J gave up 4 bases, with 16 bases separating them. The CDR3 sequence: CASSSSRVVGYGYTF. CDR3 sequence (DNA): TGTGCCAGCAGCTCCTCCAGGGTGGTCGGCTATGGCTACACCTTC. Looking up the rest from reference TRBV7-6 and TRBJ1-2 gives the full variable domain: GAGVSQSPRYKVTKRGQDVALRCDPISGHVSLYWYRQALGQGPEFLTYFNYEAQQDKSGLPNDRFSAERPEGSISTLTIQRTEQRDSAMYRCASSSSRVVGYGYTFGSGTRLTVV.

The chain links TRBV4-3 to TRBJ2-7; TRBD2 aligns across 12 bases. Germline V CDR1 and CDR2: LGHNA, YSLEER. This CDR3 is built from 15 residues. The ends lost 1 base at V and 6 bases at J; junction bases unmatched: 4. The CDR3 protein is CASSQGLAGVGEQYF. CDR3 nucleotide sequence: TGCGCCAGCAGCCAAGGACTAGCGGGAGTTGGCGAGCAGTACTTC.

The chain has TRBV7-9 and TRBJ1-1; no reliable D call. CDR1 is SEHNR and CDR2 is FQNEAQ in the germline V gene (reference sequence). This CDR3 region has 13 residues. V lost 1 base and J 1 base, leaving 4 bases between the germline ends. The CDR3 sequence is CASSLVENTEAFF. The CDR3, as DNA: TGTGCCAGCAGCTTAGTGGAGAACACTGAAGCTTTCTTT.

The CDR3 sequence: CASSLATGSGIQYF. CDR3 coding DNA: TGCGCCAGCAGCTTGGCGACAGGGAGTGGCATTCAGTACTTC. The chain joins TRBV5-1 to TRBJ2-4; TRBD1 agrees at 7 bases. CDR3 length: 14 amino acids. Germline V lookup: CDR1 SGHRS, CDR2 YFSETQ. The V and J ends lost 0 bases and 9 bases, in that order; junction bases with no gene match: 6.

As DNA, the CDR3 is TGTGCCAGCAGCCATGACGAGGGGGTGGCTGAAGCTTTCTTT. Its protein product is CASSHDEGVAEAFF. The chain links TRBV4-2 to TRBJ1-1; TRBD1 is a possible D gene (6 bases). Germline-derived CDR1 and CDR2 are LGHNA and YNFKEQ. This CDR3 spans 14 amino acids. V lost 3 bases, J lost 6 bases, and 14 bases lay in between.

CDR3 loop: CAWMYPPPGSYEQYF. The CDR3 DNA sequence: TGTGCCTGGATGTATCCGCCCCCTGGCTCCTACGAGCAGTACTTC. The gene calls are TRBV30 and TRBJ2-7, with D unclear. The V gene's germline CDR1 is GTSNPN and CDR2 SVGIG (reference sequence). Between the trimmed V and J ends, which lost 4 bases and 0 bases, there was a span of 16 bases. There are 15 residues in the CDR3.